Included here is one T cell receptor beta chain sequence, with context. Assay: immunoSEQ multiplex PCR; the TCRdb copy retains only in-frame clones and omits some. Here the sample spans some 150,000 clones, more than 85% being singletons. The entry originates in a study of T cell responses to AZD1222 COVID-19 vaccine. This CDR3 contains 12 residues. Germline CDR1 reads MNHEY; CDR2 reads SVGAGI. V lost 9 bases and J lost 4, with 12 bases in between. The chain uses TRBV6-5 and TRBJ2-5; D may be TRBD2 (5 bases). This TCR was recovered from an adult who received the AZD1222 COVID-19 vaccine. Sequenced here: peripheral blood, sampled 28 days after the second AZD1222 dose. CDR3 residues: CASLRVGETQYF. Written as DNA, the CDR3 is TGTGCCAGTCTGAGGGTCGGAGAGACCCAGTACTTC.